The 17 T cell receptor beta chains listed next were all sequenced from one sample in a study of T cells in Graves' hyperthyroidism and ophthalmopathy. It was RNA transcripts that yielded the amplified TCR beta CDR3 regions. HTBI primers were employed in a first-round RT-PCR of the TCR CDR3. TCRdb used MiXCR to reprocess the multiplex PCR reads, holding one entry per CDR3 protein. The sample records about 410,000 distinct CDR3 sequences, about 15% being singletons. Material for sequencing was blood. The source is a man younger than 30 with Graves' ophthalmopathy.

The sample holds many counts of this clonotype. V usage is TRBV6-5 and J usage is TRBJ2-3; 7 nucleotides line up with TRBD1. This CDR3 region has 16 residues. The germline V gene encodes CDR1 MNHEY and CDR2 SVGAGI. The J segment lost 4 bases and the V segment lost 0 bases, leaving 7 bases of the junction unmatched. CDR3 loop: CASSYSGGAGADTQYF. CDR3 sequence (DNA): TGTGCCAGCAGTTACTCAGGGGGCGCCGGTGCAGATACGCAGTATTTT.

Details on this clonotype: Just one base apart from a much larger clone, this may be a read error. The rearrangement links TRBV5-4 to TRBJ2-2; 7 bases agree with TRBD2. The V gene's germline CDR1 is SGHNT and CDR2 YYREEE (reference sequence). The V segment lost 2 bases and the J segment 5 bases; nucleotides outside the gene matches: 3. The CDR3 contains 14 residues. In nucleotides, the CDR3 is TGTGCCAGCAGCTTCCTAGCGGAAACCGGGGAGCTGTTTTTT. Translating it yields CASSFLAETGELFF. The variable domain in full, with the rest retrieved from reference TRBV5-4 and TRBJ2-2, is ETGVTQSPTHLIKTRGQQVTLRCSSQSGHNTVSWYQQALGQGPQFIFQYYREEENGRGNFPPRFSGLQFPNYSSELNVNALELDDSALYLCASSFLAETGELFFGEGSRLTVL.

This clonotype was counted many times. CDR3 sequence: CASSLQGQGDEQYF. The CDR3 nucleotides are TGTGCCAGCAGTTTACAGGGTCAGGGTGACGAGCAGTACTTC. This chain uses TRBV12-3 or TRBV12-4 with TRBJ2-7; possible D gene TRBD1, 5 bases. This CDR3 is 14 amino acids long. Trimming cost V 2 bases and J 5 bases, with 13 bases left between them.

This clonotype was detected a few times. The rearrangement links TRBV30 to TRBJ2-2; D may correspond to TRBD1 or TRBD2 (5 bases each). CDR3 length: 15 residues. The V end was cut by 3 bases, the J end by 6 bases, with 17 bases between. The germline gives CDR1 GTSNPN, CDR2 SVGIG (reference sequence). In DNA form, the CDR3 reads TGTGCCTGGAGCCCGGGAATCAGGGTTCCCGGGGAGCTGTTTTTT. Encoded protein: CAWSPGIRVPGELFF.

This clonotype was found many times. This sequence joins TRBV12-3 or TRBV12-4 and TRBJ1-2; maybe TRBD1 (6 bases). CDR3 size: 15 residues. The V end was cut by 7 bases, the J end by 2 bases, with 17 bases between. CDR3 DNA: TGTGCCAGCAACACCTACCAGGACAGAAACTATGGCTACACCTTC. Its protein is CASNTYQDRNYGYTF.

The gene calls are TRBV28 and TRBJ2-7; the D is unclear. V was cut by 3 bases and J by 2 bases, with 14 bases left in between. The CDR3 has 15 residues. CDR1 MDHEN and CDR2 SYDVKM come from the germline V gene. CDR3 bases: TGTGCCAGCAGTTTGGGCTTGGGCAGTGCCTACGAGCAGTACTTC. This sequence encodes CASSLGLGSAYEQYF.

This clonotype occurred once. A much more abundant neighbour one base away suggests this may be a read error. CDR3 DNA sequence: TGTGCCAGCAGTTTTGGGGCCCGACCGTGCTACACCTTC. Its protein is CASSFGARPCYTF. This sequence joins TRBV12-3 or TRBV12-4 and TRBJ1-2; a possible D gene is TRBD1 (5 bases). V lost 3 bases, J lost 9 bases, and 14 bases lay in between. This CDR3 is built from 13 residues.

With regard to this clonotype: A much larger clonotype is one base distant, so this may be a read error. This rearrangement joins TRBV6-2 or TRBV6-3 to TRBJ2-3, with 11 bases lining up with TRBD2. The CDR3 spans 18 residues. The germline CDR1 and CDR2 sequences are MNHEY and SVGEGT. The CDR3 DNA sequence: TGTGCCAGCAGTTACTGGGGTAGCGGGAGGGCGAGCACAGATACGCGGTATTTT. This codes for CASSYWGSGRASTDTRYF.

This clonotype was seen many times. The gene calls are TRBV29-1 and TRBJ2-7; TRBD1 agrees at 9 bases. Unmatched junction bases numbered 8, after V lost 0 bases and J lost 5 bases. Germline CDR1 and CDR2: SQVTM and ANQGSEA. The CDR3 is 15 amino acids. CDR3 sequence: CSVEDLGQGFHEQYF. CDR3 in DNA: TGCAGCGTTGAAGATCTCGGACAGGGGTTCCACGAGCAGTACTTC.

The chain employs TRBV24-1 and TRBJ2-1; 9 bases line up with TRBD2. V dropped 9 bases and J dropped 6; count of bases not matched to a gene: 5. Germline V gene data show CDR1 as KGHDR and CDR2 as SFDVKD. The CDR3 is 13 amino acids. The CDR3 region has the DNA TGTGCCACCGGGCGGGGGGGCCGCAATGAGCAGTTCTTC. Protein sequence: CATGRGGRNEQFF.

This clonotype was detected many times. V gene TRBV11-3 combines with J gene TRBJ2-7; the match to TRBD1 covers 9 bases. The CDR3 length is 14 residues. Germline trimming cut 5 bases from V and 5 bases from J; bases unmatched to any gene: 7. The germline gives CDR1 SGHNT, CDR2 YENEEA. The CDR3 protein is CASSLRDRDHEQYF. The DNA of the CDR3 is TGTGCCAGCAGCCTCCGGGACAGGGATCACGAGCAGTACTTC.

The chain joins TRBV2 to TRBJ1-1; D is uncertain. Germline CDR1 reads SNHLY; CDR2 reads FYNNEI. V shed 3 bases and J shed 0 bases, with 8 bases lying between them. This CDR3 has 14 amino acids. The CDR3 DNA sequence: TGTGCCAGCAGTGATGGTCGGATGAACACTGAAGCTTTCTTT. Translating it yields CASSDGRMNTEAFF.

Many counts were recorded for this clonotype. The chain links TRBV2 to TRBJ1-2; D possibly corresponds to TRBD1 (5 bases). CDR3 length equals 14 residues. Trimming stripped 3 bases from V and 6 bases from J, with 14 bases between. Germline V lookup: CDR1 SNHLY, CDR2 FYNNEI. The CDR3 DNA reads TGTGCCAGCAGTGACTCCGGGACTCCAAATGGCTACACCTTC. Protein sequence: CASSDSGTPNGYTF.

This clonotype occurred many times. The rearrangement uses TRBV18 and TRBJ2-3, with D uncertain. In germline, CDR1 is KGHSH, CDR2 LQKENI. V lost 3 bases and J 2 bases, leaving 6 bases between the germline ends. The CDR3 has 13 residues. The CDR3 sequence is CASSPGTTDTQYF. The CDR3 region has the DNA TGTGCCAGCTCACCTGGCACCACAGATACGCAGTATTTT.

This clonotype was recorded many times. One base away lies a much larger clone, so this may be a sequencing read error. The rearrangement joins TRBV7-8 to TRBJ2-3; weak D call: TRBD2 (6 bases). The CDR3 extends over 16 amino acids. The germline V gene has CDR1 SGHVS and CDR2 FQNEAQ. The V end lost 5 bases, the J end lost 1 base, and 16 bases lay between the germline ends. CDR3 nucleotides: TGTGCCAGCAGCCCGAGGTCGAGGGAGGGCACAGATACGCAGTATTTT. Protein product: CASSPRSREGTDTQYF.

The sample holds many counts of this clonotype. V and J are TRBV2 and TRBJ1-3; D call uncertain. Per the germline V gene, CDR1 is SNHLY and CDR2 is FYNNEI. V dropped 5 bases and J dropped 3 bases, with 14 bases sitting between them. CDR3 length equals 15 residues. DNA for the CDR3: TGTGCCAGCAGTCAAGACCGGTCAGGTGGAAACACCATATATTTT. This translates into CASSQDRSGGNTIYF.

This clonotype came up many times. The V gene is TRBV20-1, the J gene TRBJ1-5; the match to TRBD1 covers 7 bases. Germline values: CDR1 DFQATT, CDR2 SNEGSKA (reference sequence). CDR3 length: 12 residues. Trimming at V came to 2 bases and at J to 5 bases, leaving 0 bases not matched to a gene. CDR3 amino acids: CSARQGDQPQHF. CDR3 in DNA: TGCAGTGCTAGACAGGGGGATCAGCCCCAGCATTTT.